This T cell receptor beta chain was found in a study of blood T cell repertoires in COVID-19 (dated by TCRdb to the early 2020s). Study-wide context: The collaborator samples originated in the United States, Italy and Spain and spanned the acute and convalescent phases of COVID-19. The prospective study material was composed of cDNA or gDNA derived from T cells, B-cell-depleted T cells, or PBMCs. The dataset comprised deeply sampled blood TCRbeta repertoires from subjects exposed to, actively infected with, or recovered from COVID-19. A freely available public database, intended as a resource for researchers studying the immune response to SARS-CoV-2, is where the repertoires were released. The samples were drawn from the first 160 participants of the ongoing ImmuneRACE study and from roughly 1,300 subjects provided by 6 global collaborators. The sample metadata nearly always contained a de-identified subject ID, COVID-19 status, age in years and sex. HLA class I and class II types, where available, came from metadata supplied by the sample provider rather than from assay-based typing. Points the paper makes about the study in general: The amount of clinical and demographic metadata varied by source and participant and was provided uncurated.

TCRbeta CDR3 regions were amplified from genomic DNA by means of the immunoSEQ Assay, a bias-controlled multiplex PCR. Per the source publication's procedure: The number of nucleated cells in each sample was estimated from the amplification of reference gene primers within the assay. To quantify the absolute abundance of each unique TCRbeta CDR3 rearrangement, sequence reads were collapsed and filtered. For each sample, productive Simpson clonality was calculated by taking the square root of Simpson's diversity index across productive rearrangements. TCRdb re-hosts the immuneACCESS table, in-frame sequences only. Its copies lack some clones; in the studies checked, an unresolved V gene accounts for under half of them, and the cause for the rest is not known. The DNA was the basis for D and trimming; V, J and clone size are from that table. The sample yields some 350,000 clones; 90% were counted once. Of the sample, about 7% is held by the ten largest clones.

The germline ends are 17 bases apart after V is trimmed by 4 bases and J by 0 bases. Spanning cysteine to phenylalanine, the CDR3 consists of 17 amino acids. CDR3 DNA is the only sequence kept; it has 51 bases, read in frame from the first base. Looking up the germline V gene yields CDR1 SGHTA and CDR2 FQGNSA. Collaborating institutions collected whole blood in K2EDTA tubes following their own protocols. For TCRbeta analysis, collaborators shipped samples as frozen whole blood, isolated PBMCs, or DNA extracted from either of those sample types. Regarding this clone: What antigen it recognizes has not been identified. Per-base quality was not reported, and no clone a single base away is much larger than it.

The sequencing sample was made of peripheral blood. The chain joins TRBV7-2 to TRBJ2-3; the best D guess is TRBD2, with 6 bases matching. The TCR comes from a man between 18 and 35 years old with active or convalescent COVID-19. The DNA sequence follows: TGTGCCAGCAGCTACCCAAAAGCGGGTCAGAGCACAGATACGCAGTATTTT. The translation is CASSYPKAGQSTDTQYF.